These 27 T cell receptor beta chains were all obtained from the same sample, sequenced in a study of early T cells in non-severe SARS-CoV-2 infection. TCRdb re-derived calls from the 5' RACE reads in MiXCR, one entry per CDR3 protein. The sample has approximately 97,000 distinct CDR3 sequences; around 13% are singletons. The sequenced sample was whole blood. All receptors come from an adult who was a healthcare worker with PCR-confirmed SARS-CoV-2 infection or an uninfected control (not recorded which).

This clonotype was detected many times. The chain couples TRBV15 to TRBJ2-3; 9 bases align to TRBD2. The V segment lost 0 bases and the J segment 5 bases; nucleotides outside the gene matches: 9. The V gene's germline CDR1 is LNHNV and CDR2 YYDKDF (reference sequence). This CDR3 comprises 17 residues. The CDR3 sequence: CATSRDVPAGGKDTQYF. The CDR3 DNA sequence: TGTGCCACCAGCAGAGATGTCCCAGCGGGAGGTAAAGATACGCAGTATTTT.

The chain is built from TRBV20-1 and TRBJ1-5; D remains ambiguous. This CDR3 region has 14 residues. V was cut by 3 bases and J by 2 bases, with 11 bases left in between. CDR1 DFQATT and CDR2 SNEGSKA come from the germline V gene (reference sequence). The CDR3: CSARQRAGNQPQHF. CDR3 DNA sequence: TGCAGTGCTAGGCAGAGGGCGGGCAATCAGCCCCAGCATTTT.

This clonotype came up a few times. The chain recombines TRBV28 with TRBJ2-7; tentative D call: TRBD1 (6 bases). Germline V lookup: CDR1 MDHEN, CDR2 SYDVKM. This CDR3 contains 14 residues. V dropped 5 bases and J dropped 7 bases, with 18 bases sitting between them. In DNA form, the CDR3 reads TGTGCCAGCAGTCCCGGACAGACCCTTTGGGAGCAGTACTTC. Amino acids: CASSPGQTLWEQYF.

This chain connects TRBV28 to TRBJ2-7; D is possibly TRBD1 (5 bases). V lost 5 bases to trimming and J lost 0 bases, with 11 bases between them. The CDR3 is 14 amino acids. Germline lookup yields CDR1 MDHEN and CDR2 SYDVKM. CDR3 sequence reads: CASSNGHFSYEQYF. The CDR3 DNA reads as TGTGCCAGCAGTAACGGACACTTCTCCTACGAGCAGTACTTC.

The chain has TRBV28 and TRBJ2-7, with D maybe TRBD1 (7 bases). CDR3 size: 14 residues. CDR1 MDHEN and CDR2 SYDVKM come from the germline V gene. V was pared by 4 bases and J by 2 bases, with 12 bases between. In nucleotides, the CDR3 is TGTGCCAGCAGTTGGGGGGACAGTCCCTACGAGCAGTACTTC. It codes for CASSWGDSPYEQYF.

The table lists this clonotype with a few counts. The gene calls are TRBV30 and TRBJ1-1; D perhaps matches TRBD1 (5 bases). The V end was cut by 3 bases, the J end by 1 base, with 9 bases between. The CDR3 extends over 13 amino acids. Germline-derived CDR1 and CDR2 are GTSNPN and SVGIG (reference sequence). The chain's CDR3 is CAWRRGPNTEAFF. DNA for the CDR3: TGTGCCTGGAGAAGGGGCCCGAACACTGAAGCTTTCTTT.

The rearrangement uses TRBV11-2 and TRBJ1-2, with D uncertain. The V and J ends lost 1 base and 3 bases respectively, with 9 bases between them. The CDR3 has 14 amino acids. CDR1 and CDR2 (germline): SGHAT, FQNNGV. The CDR3 protein is CASSLGPSHYGYTF. CDR3 DNA sequence: TGTGCCAGCAGCTTAGGCCCCAGCCACTATGGCTACACCTTC.

The rearrangement joins TRBV20-1 to TRBJ2-7, with 7 bases identical to TRBD2. V was pared by 3 bases and J by 6 bases, with 2 bases of the junction left unmatched. In germline, CDR1 is DFQATT, CDR2 SNEGSKA (reference sequence). The CDR3 loop spans 11 amino acids. CDR3 in amino acids: CSASGRLEQYF. The CDR3 bases are TGCAGTGCTAGCGGGAGGCTCGAGCAGTACTTC.

This clonotype showed up just a few times. The genes are TRBV5-1 and TRBJ1-2, with TRBD1 as a possible D gene (5 bases). The germline V gene has CDR1 SGHRS and CDR2 YFSETQ. The CDR3 totals 13 residues. V was shortened by 5 bases and J by 0 bases, with 8 bases between the two germline ends. DNA for the CDR3: TGCGCCAGCAGAAGGACAACTAACTATGGCTACACCTTC. Its protein product is CASRRTTNYGYTF.

This clonotype was seen more than once but under ten times. The chain is built from TRBV4-3 and TRBJ2-3; TRBD1 aligns across 8 bases. CDR1 is LGHNA, CDR2 YSLEER, per germline. CDR3 size: 17 residues. Losses at the gene ends were 1 base for V and 2 bases for J; bases not matched to a gene: 8. The CDR3, as DNA: TGCGCCAGCAGCCAAGGCGCGCAGGGGGCCCACACAGATACGCAGTATTTT. It is translated as CASSQGAQGAHTDTQYF.

The chain couples TRBV20-1 to TRBJ2-2; a possible D gene is TRBD1 (5 bases). The CDR3 is 15 amino acids. The germline V and J ends were trimmed by 2 bases and 1 base, with 11 bases remaining between them. Looked up from germline, CDR1 is DFQATT and CDR2 is SNEGSKA (reference sequence). The CDR3 nucleotides are TGCAGTGCTAGAAACAGGAGAATGAACACCGGGGAGCTGTTTTTT. Encoded protein: CSARNRRMNTGELFF.

The table lists this clonotype with a few counts. The chain joins TRBV5-1 to TRBJ2-1; 9 nucleotides line up with TRBD1. The V gene end was trimmed by 4 bases and the J gene end by 8 bases; junction bases not matched to a gene: 10. The CDR3 has 15 amino acids. Looked up from germline, CDR1 is SGHRS and CDR2 is YFSETQ. The CDR3 region has the DNA TGCGCCAGCAGCGCACTCCCGGGACAGGGTTATGAGCAGTTCTTC. It translates to CASSALPGQGYEQFF.

This clonotype was counted at least ten times. The CDR3 region has the DNA TGTGCCAGCGGGGATACAGGGCGGACTTCAATCGGGGAGCTGTTTTTT. Encoded protein: CASGDTGRTSIGELFF. This chain links TRBV7-6 with TRBJ2-2, with D possibly matching TRBD1 (6 bases). The ends were cut back, 8 bases at V and 7 bases at J, with 23 bases in the middle. CDR1 and CDR2 (germline): SGHVS, FNYEAQ. The CDR3 runs to 16 residues.

This clonotype has just a few counts. J is TRBJ2-5 and V is TRBV24-1; tentatively, D is TRBD1 or TRBD2 (6 bases each). The CDR3 is 15 amino acids. Deletions cut 3 bases from V and 4 bases from J, with 14 bases between. In germline, CDR1 is KGHDR, CDR2 SFDVKD. The chain's CDR3 is CATSDVQGAGETQYF. The CDR3 DNA follows: TGTGCCACCAGTGATGTACAGGGAGCGGGAGAGACCCAGTACTTC.

This clonotype has ten or more counts. The V call is TRBV4-2, the J call TRBJ2-7; 12 positions agree with TRBD2. V was clipped by 1 base and J by 4 bases; unmatched bases: 5. This CDR3 has 16 residues. Germline-derived CDR1 and CDR2 are LGHNA and YNFKEQ. In DNA, the CDR3 is TGTGCCAGCAGCCAAGGACTAGCGGGAGAATCATACGAGCAGTACTTC. Protein product: CASSQGLAGESYEQYF.

The sample holds many counts of this clonotype. The genes are TRBV20-1 and TRBJ2-1, with TRBD2 matching 8 bases. This CDR3 is built from 14 residues. Germline lookup yields CDR1 DFQATT and CDR2 SNEGSKA (reference sequence). The V and J ends lost 1 base and 7 bases, in that order; junction bases with no gene match: 6. This CDR3 is CSARVLAGNNEQFF. The CDR3 DNA reads as TGCAGTGCTAGAGTCCTAGCGGGCAATAATGAGCAGTTCTTC.

In this sample, this clonotype turned up a few times. The J gene is TRBJ2-1, the V gene TRBV4-1; 7 bases are shared with TRBD2. This CDR3 region has 19 residues. Germline V CDR1 and CDR2: MGHRA, YSYEKL. V dropped 1 base and J dropped 0; count of bases not matched to a gene: 12. The CDR3 is CASSQVILRRESSYNEQFF. In DNA, the CDR3 is TGCGCCAGCAGCCAAGTAATCCTTCGGCGGGAGAGCTCCTACAATGAGCAGTTCTTC.

J is TRBJ2-3 and V is TRBV6-1, with TRBD2 identical over 9 bases. The CDR3 totals 16 residues. In germline, CDR1 is MNHNS, CDR2 SASEGT. The V gene end was trimmed by 2 bases and the J gene end by 3 bases; junction bases not matched to a gene: 6. The CDR3 reads CASSEMAGGQTDTQYF. The CDR3 DNA follows: TGTGCCAGCAGTGAAATGGCGGGAGGGCAAACAGATACGCAGTATTTT.

This clonotype showed up just a few times. The gene calls are TRBV5-4 and TRBJ1-1, with D possibly matching TRBD1 (6 bases). Germline V gene sequence: CDR1 SGHNT, CDR2 YYREEE (reference sequence). The V end was cut by 3 bases, the J end by 1 base, with 19 bases between. The CDR3 extends over 17 amino acids. The CDR3 nucleotides read TGTGCCAGCAGCTACTTTGGGGGGCGACAGAGGAACACTGAAGCTTTCTTT. It translates to CASSYFGGRQRNTEAFF.

This clonotype was seen at least ten times. The V call is TRBV30, the J call TRBJ2-7; no reliable D call. V lost 2 bases to trimming and J lost 5 bases, with 10 bases between them. Germline V gene data show CDR1 as GTSNPN and CDR2 as SVGIG (reference sequence). The CDR3 loop spans 12 amino acids. CDR3 in amino acids: CAWSRRWDEQYF. In DNA, the CDR3 is TGTGCCTGGAGTCGTCGATGGGACGAGCAGTACTTC.

The chain carries TRBV7-9 and TRBJ2-6; D is undetermined. Trimming cost V 3 bases and J 0 bases, with 9 bases left between them. This CDR3 region has 16 residues. Germline loops: CDR1 SEHNR, CDR2 FQNEAQ (reference sequence). CDR3 residues: CASSFSVRSGANVLTF. CDR3 in DNA: TGTGCCAGCAGCTTTTCAGTACGCTCTGGGGCCAACGTCCTGACTTTC.

This chain connects TRBV20-1 to TRBJ2-1, with 7 bases lining up with TRBD2. This CDR3 has 14 amino acids. The J segment lost 8 bases and the V segment lost 5 bases, leaving 12 bases of the junction unmatched. Germline V lookup: CDR1 DFQATT, CDR2 SNEGSKA (reference sequence). This CDR3 reads CSAPPGGSTHEQFF. In DNA form, the CDR3 reads TGCAGTGCTCCTCCGGGCGGGAGCACGCATGAGCAGTTCTTC.

This clonotype was counted at least ten times. This chain uses TRBV11-2 with TRBJ2-2; TRBD2 matches at 9 bases. V trimming: 5 bases; J trimming: 1 base; junction bases outside the gene matches: 5. This CDR3 spans 16 amino acids. CDR1 and CDR2 from the germline V gene are SGHAT and FQNNGV. Written as DNA, the CDR3 is TGTGCCAGCAGCCTCCGACTAGCGGAGAACACCGGGGAGCTGTTTTTT. It yields the protein CASSLRLAENTGELFF.

In this sample, this clonotype turned up a few times. The chain uses TRBV7-2 and TRBJ2-7; D may be TRBD1 (5 bases). V was cut by 4 bases and J by 2 bases, with 12 bases left in between. The germline V gene encodes CDR1 SGHTA and CDR2 FQGNSA. The CDR3 extends over 14 amino acids. The CDR3: CASSYGGAPYEQYF. The CDR3 region has the DNA TGTGCCAGCAGCTACGGTGGGGCCCCCTACGAGCAGTACTTC.

The chain employs TRBV10-1 and TRBJ2-2; tentatively, D is TRBD2 (5 bases). The CDR3 contains 14 residues. The germline CDR1 and CDR2 sequences are WNHNN and SYGVQD (reference sequence). V gave up 3 bases and J gave up 6 bases, with 11 bases separating them. CDR3 DNA: TGCGCCAGCAGTGACAGTCCGGAGGCCGGGGAGCTGTTTTTT. This sequence encodes CASSDSPEAGELFF.

This chain uses TRBV20-1 with TRBJ1-5, with 7 positions matching TRBD1. Looked up from germline, CDR1 is DFQATT and CDR2 is SNEGSKA (reference sequence). The CDR3 length is 16 residues. After removal of 6 bases from V and 0 bases from J, the junction contained 11 bases not matched to a gene. The DNA of the CDR3 is TGCAGTGCCGTCCAAGGGACAGCCTATAGCAATCAGCCCCAGCATTTT. This gives the protein CSAVQGTAYSNQPQHF.

This chain joins TRBV9 and TRBJ2-1, with D possibly TRBD1 on 6 matching bases. The germline V gene has CDR1 SGDLS and CDR2 YYNGEE. Deletions cut 7 bases from V and 7 bases from J, with 12 bases between. The CDR3 consists of 12 residues. The CDR3: CASLGRGNEQFF. The CDR3 DNA follows: TGTGCCAGCCTGGGCAGGGGAAATGAGCAGTTCTTC.